This T cell receptor beta chain appears in the sequencing data of a study of cytomegalovirus exposure and HLA in healthy donors. Findings of the study overall: The study flagged about 150 TCR beta chains as cytomegalovirus-associated. On later analysis, the bulk of CMV-associated TCR beta chains appeared to be HLA-restricted.

The PCR contained 60 Vbeta and 13 Jbeta primers. Produced via immunoSEQ multiplex PCR; TCRdb's table is partial and in-frame only. The table for this sample gives some 33,000 clones. Of note for this clone: What it binds is unknown.

Germline lookup yields CDR1 SGHRS and CDR2 YFSETQ. CDR3 length: 15 amino acids. V dropped 4 bases and J dropped 5; count of bases not matched to a gene: 7. The chain carries TRBV5-1 and TRBJ2-5; 11 positions match TRBD2. The sample was PBMCs. The TCR originated in a female donor in good health and CMV-seronegative. This CDR3 reads CASSPYTSGGETQYF. The CDR3 nucleotides read TGCGCCAGCAGCCCCTACACTAGCGGGGGTGAGACCCAGTACTTC. The whole variable domain, remainder taken from reference TRBV5-1 and TRBJ2-5, is KAGVTQTPRYLIKTRGQQVTLSCSPISGHRSVSWYQQTPGQGLQFLFEYFSETQRNKGNFPGRFSGRQFSNSRSEMNVSTLELGDSALYLCASSPYTSGGETQYFGPGTRLLVL.